This T cell receptor beta chain was sequenced during a study of Ad26.COV2.S vaccination and SARS-CoV-2 variants. As for treatment: roughly 19 received Ad26.COV2.S at low or high dose, single or two shots; about 5 received placebo; per-sample allocation not given. Each sample was drawn 63 days after the first injection (of vaccine or placebo). An Ad26 vector was used to express Wuhan-strain SARS-CoV-2 spike as the vaccine. Comments on this clone: Its antigen is unknown.

Study outcomes and limitations: An underestimation of total T cell responses may have resulted from the TCR breadth and depth analyses. Placebo and vaccine recipients had non-spike TCR breadth that was similar.

Repertoires were generated with immunoSEQ multiplex PCR, while TCRdb's copy carries only in-frame clones and drops some. The table lists a few hundred thousand clones, 85% to 90% of them singletons. This CDR3 region has 14 residues. The V end was cut by 8 bases, the J end by 1 base, with 13 bases between. CDR1 SNHLY and CDR2 FYNNEI come from the germline V gene. This receptor was taken from a person aged 18-65 years who received the Ad26.COV2.S COVID-19 vaccine or a placebo. Here the sequenced sample was peripheral blood, taken in a trial of Ad26.COV2.S vaccine versus placebo. This rearrangement joins TRBV2 to TRBJ2-3; D call uncertain. The CDR3 DNA reads as TGTGCCAGCCGTCTAGACCATGGCACAGATACGCAGTATTTT. It encodes CASRLDHGTDTQYF.